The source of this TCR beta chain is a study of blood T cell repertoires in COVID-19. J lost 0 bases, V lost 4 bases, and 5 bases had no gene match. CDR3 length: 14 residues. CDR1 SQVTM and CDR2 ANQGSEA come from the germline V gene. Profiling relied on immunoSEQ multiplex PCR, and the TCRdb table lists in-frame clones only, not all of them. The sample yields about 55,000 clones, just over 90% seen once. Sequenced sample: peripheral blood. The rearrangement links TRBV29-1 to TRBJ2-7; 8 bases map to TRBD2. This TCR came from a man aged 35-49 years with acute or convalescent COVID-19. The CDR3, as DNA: TGCAGCGTTGGGCCGGGAGGGAGCTCCTACGAGCAGTACTTC. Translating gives CSVGPGGSSYEQYF.